This entry concerns a single T cell receptor (beta chain). Its antigen has not been determined. Per-base qualities were not stored, and no clone one base away is much larger. The CDR3 sequence holds 14 residues, the cysteine and phenylalanine included. Only the CDR3 region is kept as DNA, spanning 42 bases read in frame from base 1. The germline V gene sets CDR1 to SNHLY and CDR2 to FYNNEI. V was cut back by 3 bases and J by 3 bases, leaving a gap of 10 bases between them. Libraries came from 5' RACE. The run used an Illumina HiSeq 2500. A second PCR of about 6 to 11 cycles was performed with a sample-barcoded 5' primer and a J-beta primer mix. A template-switch 5' adaptor carrying 12 random nucleotides introduced a unique molecular identifier onto each TCR beta cDNA molecule. Each sample yielded at least 3 million CDR3-containing paired-end reads. The Mint cDNA synthesis kit, primed by a TRBC-specific oligonucleotide, was used to synthesize first-strand cDNA from all RNA. Following uracil-DNA glycosylase treatment, all cDNA underwent a first 18-cycle PCR with the universal primers M1SS and BC2_uni_R. In the source study's methods: For normalization, 1 million high-quality reads, each with a distinct molecular identifier, were randomly selected from each sample. Instead of being binned into consensus sequences, reads with shared molecular identifiers were discarded. CDR3 identification, clonotype clustering and error correction used MiTCR with a Q25 quality threshold and the strictest error-elimination algorithm. A nonparametric unseen species model with Euler transformation was used to estimate lower-bound total TCR beta diversity. TCRdb reprocessed the public reads (quality trimming at Q25 with fastp, clone calling with MiXCR) and kept in-frame beta chains. Rows with a matching CDR3 protein are joined into one entry that keeps the most common DNA and genes. The V and J calls here are based on TCRdb, not the publication. In this sample the table shows about 1.6 million distinct CDR3 sequences, about 35% of which occur a single time. 11% of the sample is in the top ten clones.

The data are from a study of blood T cells in healthy people across ages (dated by TCRdb to 2013 to 2016). Study-level background: In model experiments, template switching captured roughly one uniquely barcoded TCR beta cDNA molecule for every two T cells. Using deep sequencing normalized with unique cDNA molecular identifiers, the study measured how TCR beta repertoire diversity changes with age. Donors were grouped into four age groups: young (average approximately 16 years), middle-aged (39), aged (approximately 67) and long-lived (about 89). Donors of different ages were randomly distributed across sequencing lanes to avoid experimental bias. Two additional independent replicas of 1 million unique cDNA reads from the same blood draw were analyzed for two donors (one aged 18 to 30 and one aged 80 or older).

The roughly 39 donors, aged roughly 6 to 100 years, were systemically healthy Caucasian individuals from Russia. Each donor gave about 9.8 milliliters of peripheral blood, drawn into EDTA-treated Vacutainer tubes. Ficoll-Paque density-gradient centrifugation was used to isolate PBMCs, with at least 6 million per sample. Total RNA, at least 6 micrograms per sample, was extracted from PBMCs with Trizol reagent. For every donor, flow cytometry on a PBMC aliquot measured the percentage of naive CD45RAhigh/CD27high T cells. Findings and caveats that apply to the study as a whole: Estimates of total diversity based on one million sequenced T cells were regarded as lower bounds and as underestimates. Compared with the aged group, the long-lived group had more naive CD4+ T cells, fewer expanded clones and increased TCR diversity, suggesting age selection. Donor CMV infection status was unknown, potentially confounding age-related changes in expanded clonotypes. Observed TCR beta diversity correlated strongly with the percentage of naive T cells measured by flow cytometry. As age increased, observed TCR beta diversity per million T cells dropped in a roughly linear way, and a significant reduction was already evident by age 40. Conclusive comparison of naive and antigen-experienced compartments was prevented by the profiling of bulk unsorted PBMCs.

What was sequenced was blood. This receptor chain uses TRBV2 and TRBJ2-3; the D region possibly corresponds to TRBD2 (6 bases align). This receptor was taken from a woman between 25 and 40 years old in good health. The DNA reads as follows: TGTGCCAGCAGTGAGATAGCGGAAACAGATACGCAGTATTTT. It encodes CASSEIAETDTQYF.